The 21 T cell receptor beta chains reported below all come from one sample, sequenced in a study of cytomegalovirus exposure and HLA in healthy donors (dated by TCRdb to the late 2010s). The method was the immunoSEQ multiplex PCR assay. A mixture of 60 forward primers for TCR Vbeta segments and 13 reverse primers for TCR Jbeta segments was used in the multiplex PCR. TCRdb provides this immuneACCESS table in a form limited to in-frame rearrangements. Some clones are lacking; in checked studies, under half of them reflect an unresolved V gene, and why the rest are absent is not known. The table for this sample lists about 130,000 clones; approximately 80% of them were counted only once. Jointly, the top ten make up around 3.6% of the sample. The material sequenced was PBMCs. These TCRs come from a man in his forties or fifties in good health and CMV-seronegative.

The rearrangement joins TRBV7-2 to TRBJ2-7; no clear D gene. Germline V gene lookup returns CDR1 SGHTA and CDR2 FQGNSA. CDR3 length equals 12 residues. V lost 0 bases to trimming and J lost 4 bases, with 4 bases between them. The CDR3 loop is CASSLARYEQYF. Here the CDR3 DNA reads TGTGCCAGCAGCTTAGCGCGTTACGAGCAGTACTTC.

The chain carries TRBV2 and TRBJ2-7, with 8 positions matching TRBD1. The germline V gene encodes CDR1 SNHLY and CDR2 FYNNEI. CDR3 size: 16 residues. With 4 bases clipped from V and 6 bases from J, the junction kept 14 bases outside the gene matches. As DNA, the CDR3 is TGTGCCAGCAGTGCCATCGGACAGGGAGGTAGTAGCGAGCAGTACTTC. Amino acid sequence: CASSAIGQGGSSEQYF.

The gene calls are TRBV19 and TRBJ2-7, with D possibly matching TRBD2 (7 bases). Trimming stripped 6 bases from V and 4 bases from J, with 19 bases between. The CDR3 extends over 15 amino acids. Germline loops: CDR1 LNHDA, CDR2 SQIVND (reference sequence). This CDR3 is CASSFILRGGYEQYF. CDR3 nucleotides: TGTGCCAGTAGCTTTATCCTCAGGGGAGGGTACGAGCAGTACTTC. Based on the CDR3 plus reference TRBV19 and TRBJ2-7, the full variable domain is DGGITQSPKYLFRKEGQNVTLSCEQNLNHDAMYWYRQDPGQGLRLIYYSQIVNDFQKGDIAEGYSVSREKKESFPLTVTSAQKNPTAFYLCASSFILRGGYEQYFGPGTRLTVT.

The gene calls are TRBV27 and TRBJ1-6, with D perhaps TRBD1 (5 bases). Trimming shortened V by 8 bases and J by 2 bases, and 16 bases separated the two germline ends. CDR1 is MNHEY, CDR2 SMNVEV, per germline (reference sequence). CDR3 length: 16 amino acids. CDR3 DNA sequence: TGTGCCAGCCGAGTGGAGGGGCGTGCCTATAATTCACCCCTCCACTTT. The encoded protein is CASRVEGRAYNSPLHF.

This chain links TRBV2 with TRBJ1-1, with 8 bases matching TRBD1. The CDR3 has 12 amino acids. J lost 8 bases, V lost 6 bases, and 5 bases had no gene match. From germline, CDR1 is SNHLY and CDR2 FYNNEI. The CDR3 coding sequence is TGTGCCAGCAGCCTAGACAGGGGCGAAGCTTTCTTT. Its translation: CASSLDRGEAFF. The whole variable domain, filled in from reference TRBV2 and TRBJ1-1, reads EPEVTQTPSHQVTQMGQEVILRCVPISNHLYFYWYRQILGQKVEFLVSFYNNEISEKSEIFDDQFSVERPDGSNFTLKIRSTKLEDSAMYFCASSLDRGEAFFGQGTRLTVV.

The chain joins TRBV27 to TRBJ2-7, with D possibly being TRBD1 (6 bases). This CDR3 is 15 amino acids long. Trimming took off 5 bases at V and 3 bases at J, with 17 bases between the two ends. Per the germline V gene, CDR1 is MNHEY and CDR2 is SMNVEV (reference sequence). CDR3: CASSPGQIPGYEQYF. The CDR3, as DNA: TGTGCCAGCAGTCCAGGACAGATTCCAGGCTACGAGCAGTACTTC.

This chain connects TRBV7-6 to TRBJ1-1; 12 bases are a match to TRBD1. The CDR3 is 14 amino acids. Trimming took 3 bases from V and 5 from J; bases not matched to a gene: 1. From germline, CDR1 is SGHVS and CDR2 FNYEAQ. The CDR3 reads CASSLGQGATEAFF. CDR3 bases: TGTGCCAGCAGCTTGGGACAGGGGGCTACTGAAGCTTTCTTT.

This clone has just a few counts. CDR3 region: CASSYISSYEQYF. Written as DNA, the CDR3 is TGTGCCAGCAGCTATATTTCCTCCTACGAGCAGTACTTC. J is TRBJ2-7 and V is TRBV5-4; unclear D gene. CDR1 is SGHNT, CDR2 YYREEE, per germline (reference sequence). The CDR3 length is 13 residues. V lost 3 bases to trimming and J lost 0 bases, with 7 bases between them.

The chain has TRBV9 and TRBJ2-3; D might be TRBD1 (6 bases). Trimming removed 2 bases at V and 2 bases at J, with 15 bases between. Per germline, CDR1 SGDLS and CDR2 YYNGEE. This CDR3 is built from 16 residues. The CDR3 loop reads CASSVANRALTDTQYF. In DNA, the CDR3 is TGTGCCAGCAGCGTGGCAAACAGGGCCCTCACAGATACGCAGTATTTT.

The rearrangement joins TRBV11-2 to TRBJ2-7; 10 nucleotides line up with TRBD1. The CDR3 covers 14 residues. In germline, CDR1 is SGHAT, CDR2 FQNNGV. With V trimmed by 8 bases and J by 7 bases, 11 bases remained unmatched. Written as DNA, the CDR3 is TGTGCCAGCGAAACCGGGACAGGGGTGGAGGAGCAGTACTTC. The encoded protein is CASETGTGVEEQYF.

The table lists this clone with a count of one. This chain uses TRBV30 with TRBJ2-1, with D possibly matching TRBD2 (7 bases). Germline-derived CDR1 and CDR2 are GTSNPN and SVGIG (reference sequence). The CDR3 consists of 13 residues. Trimming took off 8 bases at V and 7 bases at J, with 18 bases between the two ends. CDR3 protein: CALNGGAGNEQFF. As DNA, the CDR3 is TGTGCCCTGAATGGGGGGGCCGGGAATGAGCAGTTCTTC.

This chain links TRBV14 with TRBJ2-1; the D gene is possibly TRBD2 (6 bases). Germline V CDR1 and CDR2: SGHDN, FVKESK. The CDR3 spans 17 residues. Trimming pared 6 bases from V and 0 bases from J, leaving 18 bases between. CDR3 sequence (DNA): TGTGCCAGCAGTGAACGGGAAGCGGGTTTCTCCTACAATGAGCAGTTCTTC. As protein: CASSEREAGFSYNEQFF.

Note on this clone: The junction shows a germline mismatch at one end, possibly a read error. The rearrangement links TRBV7-9 to TRBJ2-6, with D possibly matching TRBD1 (5 bases). The germline V gene has CDR1 SEHNR and CDR2 FQNEAQ (reference sequence). This CDR3 spans 15 amino acids. Written as DNA, the CDR3 is TGTGCCGGCAGTACAACAGGAGAAGGGGCCAACGTCCTGACTTTC. This encodes CAGSTTGEGANVLTF.

In regard to this clone: A junction boundary mismatches the germline segment, possibly from a read error. The V call is TRBV5-1, the J call TRBJ2-7; 10 nucleotides line up with TRBD1. This CDR3 contains 11 residues. Germline V lookup: CDR1 SGHRS, CDR2 YFSETQ. CDR3: CASSPGTGEFF. CDR3 DNA: TGCGCCAGCAGCCCCGGGACAGGGGAGTTCTTC. The full variable domain, rest sourced from reference TRBV5-1 and TRBJ2-7, is KAGVTQTPRYLIKTRGQQVTLSCSPISGHRSVSWYQQTPGQGLQFLFEYFSETQRNKGNFPGRFSGRQFSNSRSEMNVSTLELGDSALYLCASSPGTGEFFGPGTRLTVT.

The chain employs TRBV11-2 and TRBJ2-7, with 12 bases that match TRBD2. CDR1 SGHAT and CDR2 FQNNGV come from the germline V gene. Trimming at V came to 1 base and at J to 2 bases, leaving 3 bases not matched to a gene. The CDR3 has 16 amino acids. CDR3 nucleotides: TGTGCCAGCAGCTTAGGACTAGCGGGGGAGACCTACGAGCAGTACTTC. Translated: CASSLGLAGETYEQYF.

Here the CDR3 reads CASSGGGSGANVLTF. In DNA, the CDR3 is TGTGCCAGCAGCGGCGGCGGGTCTGGGGCCAACGTCCTGACTTTC. V and J are TRBV9 and TRBJ2-6; a possible D gene is TRBD2 (5 bases). V was pared by 3 bases and J by 1 base, with 8 bases between. The CDR3 is 15 residues long. Germline V gene data show CDR1 as SGDLS and CDR2 as YYNGEE. Drawing the rest from reference TRBV9 and TRBJ2-6, the complete variable domain is DSGVTQTPKHLITATGQRVTLRCSPRSGDLSVYWYQQSLDQGLQFLIQYYNGEERAKGNILERFSAQQFPDLHSELNLSSLELGDSALYFCASSGGGSGANVLTFGAGSRLTVL.

The V call is TRBV19, the J call TRBJ1-2; D call uncertain. Trimming removed 7 bases from V and 3 bases from J, with 27 bases in between. This CDR3 contains 18 residues. Germline V lookup: CDR1 LNHDA, CDR2 SQIVND (reference sequence). The CDR3 sequence is CASTMGGGSSLSYYGYTF. The CDR3 nucleotides are TGTGCCAGTACTATGGGAGGAGGAAGCTCCTTATCTTACTATGGCTACACCTTC. Full variable domain (missing parts from reference TRBV19 and TRBJ1-2): DGGITQSPKYLFRKEGQNVTLSCEQNLNHDAMYWYRQDPGQGLRLIYYSQIVNDFQKGDIAEGYSVSREKKESFPLTVTSAQKNPTAFYLCASTMGGGSSLSYYGYTFGSGTRLTVV.

The chain uses TRBV7-9 and TRBJ2-3; D uncertain. Germline V gene data show CDR1 as SEHNR and CDR2 as FQNEAQ (reference sequence). This CDR3 has 13 amino acids. Trimming removed 2 bases at V and 6 bases at J, with 9 bases between. This CDR3 is CASSLIVSDTQYF. The CDR3 DNA reads TGTGCCAGCAGCTTAATTGTTTCTGATACGCAGTATTTT. Full variable domain (remainder filled in from reference TRBV7-9 and TRBJ2-3): DTGVSQNPRHKITKRGQNVTFRCDPISEHNRLYWYRQTLGQGPEFLTYFQNEAQLEKSRLLSDRFSAERPKGSFSTLEIQRTEQGDSAMYLCASSLIVSDTQYFGPGTRLTVL.

The V and J genes are TRBV2 and TRBJ2-2; possibly TRBD2 for D (5 bases). V was cut by 4 bases and J by 5 bases, with 14 bases left in between. Germline V gene data show CDR1 as SNHLY and CDR2 as FYNNEI. The CDR3 is 15 residues long. The CDR3 region has the DNA TGTGCCAGCAGTGTGGAGGCGCCACGAACCGGGGAGCTGTTTTTT. Translation: CASSVEAPRTGELFF.

In this sample, this clone turned up a few times. The chain employs TRBV7-6 and TRBJ1-5; 8 bases map to TRBD1. This CDR3 spans 18 amino acids. Trimming removed 2 bases from V and 4 bases from J; junction bases left unmatched: 13. Germline V CDR1 and CDR2: SGHVS, FNYEAQ. The CDR3 nucleotides read TGTGCCAGCAGCTTATCCTCAGGGGGCGATTTATGGAATCAGCCCCAGCATTTT. Its protein product is CASSLSSGGDLWNQPQHF.

This chain links TRBV5-6 with TRBJ1-4, with D perhaps TRBD1 (5 bases). The CDR3 length is 15 residues. Germline V gene data show CDR1 as SGHDT and CDR2 as YYEEEE. V lost 0 bases and J 7 bases, leaving 13 bases between the germline ends. In DNA form, the CDR3 reads TGTGCCAGCAGCTTGGCCTTGGCAGGGATTGAAAAACTGTTTTTT. Translating gives CASSLALAGIEKLFF.